This TCR beta chain was recovered during a study of control samples from healthy donors and cancer patients. CDR3 length equals 15 residues. V lost 2 bases to trimming and J lost 4 bases; unmatched junction nucleotides: 6. CDR1 is SGDLS and CDR2 is YYNGEE in the germline V gene. Measured with immunoSEQ multiplex PCR; TCRdb has only the in-frame clones, and not every one. The data show roughly 450,000 clones, about 93% seen once. There are a few counts of this clone. The sequenced sample consisted of PBMCs. The chain is built from TRBV9 and TRBJ1-1; 9 positions agree with TRBD1. The clonotype was recovered from a man between 35 and 55 years old with head and neck cancer. DNA of the CDR3: TGTGCCAGCAGCGTTGGGGACAGGGTTGGCACTGAAGCTTTCTTT. It specifies CASSVGDRVGTEAFF.